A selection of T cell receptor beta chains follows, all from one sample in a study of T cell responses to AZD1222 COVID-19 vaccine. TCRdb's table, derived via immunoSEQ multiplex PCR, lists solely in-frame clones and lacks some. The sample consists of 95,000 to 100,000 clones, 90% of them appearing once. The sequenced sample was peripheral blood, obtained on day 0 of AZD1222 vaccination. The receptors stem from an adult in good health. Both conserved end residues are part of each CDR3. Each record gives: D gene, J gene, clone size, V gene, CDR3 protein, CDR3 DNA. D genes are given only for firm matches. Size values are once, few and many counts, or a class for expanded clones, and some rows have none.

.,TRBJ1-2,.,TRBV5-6,CATNAGPLLYGYTF,TGTGCCACAAACGCAGGGCCCCTCCTCTATGGCTACACCTTC
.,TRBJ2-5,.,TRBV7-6,CASSLEGDRETQYF,TGTGCCAGCAGCTTAGAAGGGGACCGGGAGACCCAGTACTTC
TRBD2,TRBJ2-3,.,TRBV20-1,CSASRRRGTDTQYF,TGCAGTGCTAGTCGGAGGCGGGGGACAGATACGCAGTATTTT
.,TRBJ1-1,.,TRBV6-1,CASSERGLGTEAFF,TGTGCCAGCAGTGAGAGGGGGTTGGGCACTGAAGCTTTCTTT
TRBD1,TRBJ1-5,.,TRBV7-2,CASSTTGVNQPQHF,TGTGCCAGCAGCACCACAGGGGTGAATCAGCCCCAGCATTTT
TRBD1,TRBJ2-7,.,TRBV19,CASSDAGTGGSEQYF,TGTGCCAGTAGTGACGCCGGGACAGGGGGCAGCGAGCAGTACTTC
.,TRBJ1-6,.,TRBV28,CASSLRQGNSYNSPLHF,TGTGCCAGCAGTTTGCGGCAGGGTAACTCCTATAATTCACCCCTCCACTTT
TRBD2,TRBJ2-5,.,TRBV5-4,CASSQARTSGGETQYF,TGTGCCAGCAGCCAAGCAAGGACTAGCGGGGGCGAGACCCAGTACTTC
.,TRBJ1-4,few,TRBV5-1,CASHSGEKLFF,TGCGCCAGCCACTCAGGCGAAAAACTGTTTTTT
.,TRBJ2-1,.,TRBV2,CASRRGGDEQFF,TGTGCCAGCAGGCGAGGGGGGGACGAGCAGTTCTTC
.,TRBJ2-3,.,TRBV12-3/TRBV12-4,CASSRTTQYF,TGTGCCAGCAGCCGTACTACGCAGTATTTT
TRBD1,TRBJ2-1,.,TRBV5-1,CASSLARDRGDEQFF,TGCGCCAGCAGCTTGGCCCGGGACAGGGGCGATGAGCAGTTCTTC
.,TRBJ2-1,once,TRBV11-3,CASSLDKRGDYNEQFF,TGTGCCAGCAGCTTAGATAAGAGGGGGGACTACAATGAGCAGTTCTTC
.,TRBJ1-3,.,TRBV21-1,CARPRGTGPEAIYF,TGTGCCAGACCCCGGGGAACAGGCCCAGAAGCCATATATTTT
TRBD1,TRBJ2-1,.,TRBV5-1,CASSAGTGGVLNEQFF,TGCGCCAGCAGCGCCGGGACAGGGGGCGTTTTGAATGAGCAGTTCTTC
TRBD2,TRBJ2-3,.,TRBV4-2,CASSTSGDSTDTQYF,TGTGCCAGCAGCACTAGCGGGGATAGCACAGATACGCAGTATTTT
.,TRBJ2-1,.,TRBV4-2,CASSPPGSGRYNEQFF,TGTGCCAGCAGCCCCCCAGGTTCGGGACGGTACAATGAGCAGTTCTTC
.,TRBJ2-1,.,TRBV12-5,CASGLIGAEGNEQFF,TGTGCTAGTGGTTTGATTGGCGCCGAAGGCAATGAGCAGTTCTTC
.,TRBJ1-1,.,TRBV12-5,CASARLSDTEAFF,TGTGCTAGTGCCCGTCTTTCGGACACTGAAGCTTTCTTT
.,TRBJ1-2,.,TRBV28,CASSPGTEHGYTF,TGTGCCAGCAGCCCTGGGACCGAACACGGCTACACCTTC
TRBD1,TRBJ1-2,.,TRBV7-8,CASSARQGASGYTF,TGTGCCAGCAGCGCAAGACAGGGGGCCAGTGGCTACACCTTC
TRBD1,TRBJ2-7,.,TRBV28,CASSLARDRSSYEQYF,TGTGCCAGCAGTTTAGCTCGGGACAGAAGCTCCTACGAGCAGTACTTC
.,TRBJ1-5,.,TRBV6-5,CASSRDKNQPQHF,TGTGCCAGCAGTAGGGACAAAAATCAGCCCCAGCATTTT
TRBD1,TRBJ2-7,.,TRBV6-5,CASRGPDRDDEQYF,TGTGCCAGCAGGGGACCGGACAGGGATGACGAGCAGTACTTC
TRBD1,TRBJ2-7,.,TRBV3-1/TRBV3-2,CASRKTGVGYEQYF,TGTGCCAGCAGGAAGACAGGGGTCGGCTACGAGCAGTACTTC
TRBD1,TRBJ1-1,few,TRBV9,CASKPGQGNTEAFF,TGTGCCAGCAAACCGGGACAGGGAAACACTGAAGCTTTCTTT
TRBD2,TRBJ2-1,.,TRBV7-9,CASSLGLAGGHEQFF,TGTGCCAGCAGCTTAGGTCTAGCGGGGGGCCATGAGCAGTTCTTC
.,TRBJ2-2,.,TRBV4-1,CASSQVFGLAGELFF,TGCGCCAGCAGCCAAGTTTTTGGGCTCGCCGGGGAGCTGTTTTTT
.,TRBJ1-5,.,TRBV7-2,CASSLNNQPQHF,TGTGCCAGCAGCCTGAACAATCAGCCCCAGCATTTT
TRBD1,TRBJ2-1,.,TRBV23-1,CASSQNRGWVNEQFF,TGCGCCAGCAGTCAGAACAGGGGTTGGGTCAATGAGCAGTTCTTC
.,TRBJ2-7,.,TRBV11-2,CASSSPSRYYEQYF,TGTGCCAGCAGCTCCCCTTCCCGATATTACGAGCAGTACTTC
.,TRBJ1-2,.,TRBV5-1,CASSLSVENYGYTF,TGCGCCAGCAGCTTATCAGTTGAAAACTATGGCTACACCTTC
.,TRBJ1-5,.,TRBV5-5,CASSLLGGQDSNQPQHF,TGTGCCAGCAGCTTACTGGGGGGGCAAGATAGCAATCAGCCCCAGCATTTT
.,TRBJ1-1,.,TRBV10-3,CAISAGSTNTEAFF,TGTGCCATCAGTGCAGGGTCTACGAACACTGAAGCTTTCTTT
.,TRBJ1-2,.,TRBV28,CASSGEQGYTF,TGTGCCAGCTCGGGGGAGCAGGGCTACACCTTC
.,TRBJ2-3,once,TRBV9,CASSYDNTQYF,TGTGCCAGCAGCTATGACAATACGCAGTATTTT
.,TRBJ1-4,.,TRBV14,CASSQELGEKLFF,TGTGCCAGCAGCCAAGAGTTGGGAGAAAAACTGTTTTTT
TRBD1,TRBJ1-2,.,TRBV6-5,CASSGRTGVDYGYTF,TGTGCCAGCAGCGGCCGGACAGGGGTTGACTATGGCTACACCTTC
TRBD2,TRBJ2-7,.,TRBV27,CASSLLRSSGVNEQYF,TGTGCCAGCAGTTTACTTCGGTCTAGCGGGGTCAACGAGCAGTACTTC
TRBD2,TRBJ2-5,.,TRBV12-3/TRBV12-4,CASILAGGRTQYF,TGTGCCAGCATACTAGCGGGGGGGCGGACCCAGTACTTC
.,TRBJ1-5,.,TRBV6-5,CASVGQMDQPQHF,TGTGCCAGCGTTGGCCAGATGGATCAGCCCCAGCATTTT
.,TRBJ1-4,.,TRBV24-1,CATSDLAVRTGEKLFF,TGTGCCACCAGTGATTTGGCGGTACGTACAGGTGAAAAACTGTTTTTT
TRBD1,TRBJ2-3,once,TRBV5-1,CASSPGYRGGRTDTQYF,TGCGCCAGCAGCCCTGGATACAGGGGTGGCCGCACAGATACGCAGTATTTT
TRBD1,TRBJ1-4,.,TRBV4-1,CASSHLQGAIGEKLFF,TGCGCCAGCAGCCATCTCCAGGGGGCTATAGGGGAAAAACTGTTTTTT